The next 32 T cell receptor beta chains were all read from a single sample in a study of shared clonotypes between healthy human individuals. Here immunoSEQ multiplex PCR was the method, and the copy in TCRdb shows in-frame clones only, minus some. Among roughly 2 million clones, over 85% were seen once, and the ten largest hold 0.13%. Sequencing used naive CD4+ T cells sorted from blood. Subset noted: CD45RA+ positively selected. The receptors come from a man younger than 30 in good health.

The gene calls are TRBV11-3 and TRBJ2-5; D possibly corresponds to TRBD1 (6 bases). CDR3 length equals 15 residues. V lost 1 base and J 1 base, leaving 10 bases between the germline ends. Looked up from germline, CDR1 is SGHNT and CDR2 is YENEEA. The CDR3: CASSLGYRAQETQYF. CDR3 DNA sequence: TGTGCCAGCAGCTTAGGGTACAGGGCCCAAGAGACCCAGTACTTC.

The gene calls are TRBV2 and TRBJ2-1; D might be TRBD1 or TRBD2, each matching 7 bases. Germline V gene sequence: CDR1 SNHLY, CDR2 FYNNEI. V dropped 7 bases and J dropped 8 bases, with 21 bases sitting between them. This CDR3 contains 15 residues. The CDR3 sequence: CASTSGGGPGDEQFF. In DNA, the CDR3 is TGTGCCAGCACATCAGGGGGGGGACCTGGAGATGAGCAGTTCTTC.

The rearrangement joins TRBV5-8 to TRBJ1-5; D is perhaps TRBD1 (6 bases). Trimming stripped 0 bases from V and 2 bases from J, with 9 bases between. There are 15 residues in the CDR3. From germline, CDR1 is SGHTS and CDR2 YDEGEE. CDR3 region: CASSLAKGGNQPQHF. CDR3 bases: TGTGCCAGCAGCTTGGCCAAGGGGGGCAATCAGCCCCAGCATTTT. Complete variable domain (other parts from reference TRBV5-8 and TRBJ1-5): EAGVTQSPTHLIKTRGQQATLRCSPISGHTSVYWYQQALGLGLQFLLWYDEGEERNRGNFPPRFSGRQFPNYSSELNVNALELEDSALYLCASSLAKGGNQPQHFGDGTRLSIL.

Only one count was recorded for this clone. The chain has TRBV6-5 and TRBJ2-7; 12 positions agree with TRBD1. J lost 4 bases, V lost 7 bases, and 8 bases had no gene match. The CDR3 contains 15 residues. Germline V CDR1 and CDR2: MNHEY, SVGAGI. The CDR3 DNA reads as TGTGCCAGCACTTCGGGACAGGGGGCGCGGTACGAGCAGTACTTC. It yields the protein CASTSGQGARYEQYF.

This clone came up once. The chain recombines TRBV27 with TRBJ1-2; 9 bases line up with TRBD1. CDR3 length equals 17 residues. After removal of 6 bases from V and 5 bases from J, the junction contained 16 bases not matched to a gene. Per the germline V gene, CDR1 is MNHEY and CDR2 is SMNVEV (reference sequence). In nucleotides, the CDR3 is TGTGCCAGCAGCTGGACAGGGGCTCGTCGAGAATCTTATGGCTACACCTTC. Translating it yields CASSWTGARRESYGYTF.

The gene calls are TRBV28 and TRBJ2-2; 7 bases agree with TRBD1. CDR3 length equals 16 residues. The germline V gene encodes CDR1 MDHEN and CDR2 SYDVKM. Trimming took 0 bases from V and 0 from J; bases not matched to a gene: 1. The CDR3 DNA reads as TGTGCCAGCAGTTTATGGGGGACAGCGAACACCGGGGAGCTGTTTTTT. It specifies CASSLWGTANTGELFF.

The rearrangement links TRBV27 to TRBJ1-2; TRBD1 agrees at 8 bases. The CDR3 has 16 amino acids. Trimming cost V 0 bases and J 8 bases; bases outside gene matches: 11. CDR1 MNHEY and CDR2 SMNVEV come from the germline V gene (reference sequence). Here the CDR3 DNA reads TGTGCCAGCAGTTTATCGGAAGGCAGGGGGCGGAGAGGCTACACCTTC. Amino acid sequence: CASSLSEGRGRRGYTF.

About this clone: Other DNA sequences in the same sample also yield this CDR3. The chain has TRBV6-6 and TRBJ2-7; D is perhaps TRBD1 or TRBD2 (5 bases each). The V end was cut by 2 bases, the J end by 2 bases, with 7 bases between. Germline V gives CDR1 MNHNY, CDR2 SVGAGI (reference sequence). The CDR3 consists of 13 residues. This CDR3 reads CASSYGDPYEQYF. The CDR3 coding sequence is TGTGCCAGCAGTTACGGGGACCCCTACGAGCAGTACTTC.

The chain carries TRBV6-1 and TRBJ2-2; the match to TRBD1 covers 9 bases. Germline values: CDR1 MNHNS, CDR2 SASEGT. This CDR3 comprises 16 residues. Losses at the gene ends were 4 bases for V and 5 bases for J; bases not matched to a gene: 8. The CDR3 DNA reads as TGTGCCAGCAGTGCCCACCGGGACAGGGAAACCGGGGAGCTGTTTTTT. Protein: CASSAHRDRETGELFF.

V usage is TRBV18 and J usage is TRBJ2-3; TRBD2 aligns across 7 bases. This CDR3 comprises 15 residues. The V segment lost 1 base and the J segment 3 bases; nucleotides outside the gene matches: 4. Germline V gives CDR1 KGHSH, CDR2 LQKENI. In DNA, the CDR3 is TGTGCCAGCTCACCACTAGTGCGGGGGACAGATACGCAGTATTTT. Protein sequence: CASSPLVRGTDTQYF. The whole variable domain, remainder taken from reference TRBV18 and TRBJ2-3, is NAGVMQNPRHLVRRRGQEARLRCSPMKGHSHVYWYRQLPEEGLKFMVYLQKENIIDESGMPKERFSAEFPKEGPSILRIQQVVRGDSAAYFCASSPLVRGTDTQYFGPGTRLTVL.

The chain is built from TRBV19 and TRBJ1-5; D gene uncertain. Germline lookup yields CDR1 LNHDA and CDR2 SQIVND (reference sequence). The CDR3 has 14 amino acids. Trimming cost V 3 bases and J 2 bases, with 8 bases left between them. The chain's CDR3 is CASSIGRGNQPQHF. The CDR3 DNA is TGTGCCAGTAGTATTGGACGGGGCAATCAGCCCCAGCATTTT.

The chain couples TRBV7-2 to TRBJ1-5; the D is unclear. Germline V CDR1 and CDR2: SGHTA, FQGNSA. V was cut by 5 bases and J by 1 base, with 6 bases left in between. The CDR3 runs to 13 residues. DNA for the CDR3: TGTGCCAGCAGCCGCCGGAGCAATCAGCCCCAGCATTTT. Protein product: CASSRRSNQPQHF.

This rearrangement joins TRBV9 to TRBJ2-3; D may be TRBD2 (5 bases). The CDR3 is 17 amino acids. V lost 0 bases, J lost 2 bases, and 16 bases lay in between. The germline CDR1 and CDR2 sequences are SGDLS and YYNGEE. The CDR3 loop reads CASSVGLAYSNTDTQYF. The CDR3 region has the DNA TGTGCCAGCAGCGTAGGGCTAGCATACTCCAACACAGATACGCAGTATTTT.

The V and J genes are TRBV7-2 and TRBJ2-3, with D perhaps TRBD1 (5 bases). From germline, CDR1 is SGHTA and CDR2 FQGNSA. Trimming stripped 0 bases from V and 4 bases from J, with 11 bases between. CDR3 size: 15 residues. This CDR3 is CASSLAGPGADTQYF. The CDR3 nucleotides read TGTGCCAGCAGCTTAGCGGGGCCTGGGGCAGATACGCAGTATTTT. The whole variable domain, filled in from reference TRBV7-2 and TRBJ2-3, reads GAGVSQSPSNKVTEKGKDVELRCDPISGHTALYWYRQSLGQGLEFLIYFQGNSAPDKSGLPSDRFSAERTGGSVSTLTIQRTQQEDSAVYLCASSLAGPGADTQYFGPGTRLTVL.

The CDR3 nucleotides are TGTGCCAGCAGGACAACAGGGAGCTCCTACAATGAGCAGTTCTTC. It yields the protein CASRTTGSSYNEQFF. V is TRBV6-1 and J is TRBJ2-1; possibly TRBD1 for D (6 bases). Looked up from germline, CDR1 is MNHNS and CDR2 is SASEGT. The length of the CDR3 is 15 residues. Trimming cost V 6 bases and J 0 bases, with 12 bases left between them.

The rearrangement joins TRBV6-1 to TRBJ2-1; D is possibly TRBD1 or TRBD2 (7 bases each). V was cut by 8 bases and J by 5 bases, with 19 bases left in between. The CDR3 has 15 residues. Germline V gene lookup returns CDR1 MNHNS and CDR2 SASEGT. CDR3: CASWRGLAENNEQFF. In nucleotides, the CDR3 is TGTGCCAGCTGGAGGGGGCTAGCGGAAAACAATGAGCAGTTCTTC.

The genes are TRBV5-8 and TRBJ2-5; the match to TRBD1 covers 7 bases. Germline values: CDR1 SGHTS, CDR2 YDEGEE. The CDR3 totals 13 residues. Trimming at V came to 3 bases and at J to 3 bases, leaving 2 bases not matched to a gene. CDR3 nucleotide sequence: TGTGCCAGCAGCTATCAGGGGGAAGAGACCCAGTACTTC. It encodes CASSYQGEETQYF.

This chain connects TRBV5-1 to TRBJ2-3, with 7 bases aligning to TRBD2. This CDR3 comprises 15 residues. Looked up from germline, CDR1 is SGHRS and CDR2 is YFSETQ. V dropped 5 bases and J dropped 1; count of bases not matched to a gene: 7. Written as DNA, the CDR3 is TGCGCCAGCAGAACGGAGGGAGGGGGCACAGATACGCAGTATTTT. This encodes CASRTEGGGTDTQYF.

The V gene is TRBV6-5, the J gene TRBJ2-4; 7 nucleotides align to TRBD1. This CDR3 region has 16 residues. CDR1 and CDR2 from the germline V gene are MNHEY and SVGAGI. V was clipped by 6 bases and J by 0 bases; unmatched bases: 8. CDR3: CASSYRDSLAKNIQYF. CDR3 nucleotides: TGTGCCAGCAGCTACCGGGACAGCCTAGCCAAAAACATTCAGTACTTC.

The chain is built from TRBV21-1 and TRBJ2-5; TRBD2 is the table's D call and was not checked against the DNA. TRBV21-1 has pseudogene status. The CDR3 is 14 amino acids. CDR3 in DNA: TGTGCCAGCAGCTCCCGGGGAGGTCCGGAGACCCAGTACTTC. It encodes CASSSRGGPETQYF.

The J gene is TRBJ2-4, the V gene TRBV27; TRBD1 or TRBD2 may be the D gene (5 bases each). CDR3 length equals 16 residues. Germline V gene sequence: CDR1 MNHEY, CDR2 SMNVEV (reference sequence). The V end was cut by 5 bases, the J end by 8 bases, with 22 bases between. The CDR3 nucleotides are TGTGCCAGCAGTCTACGGTCGGGGCCAGGGAGCCACATTCAGTACTTC. Its translation: CASSLRSGPGSHIQYF.

The genes are TRBV28 and TRBJ1-4, with D perhaps TRBD1 (5 bases). The CDR3 spans 15 residues. The ends were cut back, 6 bases at V and 4 bases at J, with 15 bases in the middle. Germline V lookup: CDR1 MDHEN, CDR2 SYDVKM. CDR3 nucleotide sequence: TGTGCCAGCAGCGGGGGGGGAGTGGGTAATGAAAAACTGTTTTTT. As protein: CASSGGGVGNEKLFF.

The rearrangement uses TRBV1 and TRBJ1-1. TRBV1 is recorded as a pseudogene. The CDR3 is made up of 12 amino acids. The CDR3 DNA is TGCACCAGCAGCCGGAGGGATCTTAACGCTTTCTTT. This sequence encodes CTSSRRDLNAFF.

This chain links TRBV6-5 with TRBJ1-1; D call uncertain. Trimming removed 0 bases at V and 2 bases at J, with 13 bases between. The CDR3 is 16 amino acids. Germline loops: CDR1 MNHEY, CDR2 SVGAGI. The CDR3 sequence: CASSYSSKGGNTEAFF. In nucleotides, the CDR3 is TGTGCCAGCAGTTACTCGAGTAAGGGTGGAAACACTGAAGCTTTCTTT.

This chain uses TRBV19 with TRBJ2-5; D ambiguous. The V end was cut by 4 bases, the J end by 1 base, with 10 bases between. The CDR3 loop spans 14 amino acids. CDR1 is LNHDA, CDR2 SQIVND, per germline (reference sequence). The DNA for the CDR3 is TGTGCCAGTAGTAGGGATACTCTCCAAGAGACCCAGTACTTC. Amino acid sequence: CASSRDTLQETQYF. Full variable domain (remainder filled in from reference TRBV19 and TRBJ2-5): DGGITQSPKYLFRKEGQNVTLSCEQNLNHDAMYWYRQDPGQGLRLIYYSQIVNDFQKGDIAEGYSVSREKKESFPLTVTSAQKNPTAFYLCASSRDTLQETQYFGPGTRLLVL.

The chain carries TRBV11-2 and TRBJ2-3; weak D call: TRBD1 (5 bases). Germline V CDR1 and CDR2: SGHAT, FQNNGV. V lost 4 bases, J lost 2 bases, and 10 bases lay in between. CDR3 length equals 14 residues. Here the CDR3 DNA reads TGTGCCAGCAGCTCAGGGATGTTCACAGATACGCAGTATTTT. This translates into CASSSGMFTDTQYF.

Concerning this clone: Within the sample, other DNA sequences also encode this same CDR3. The genes are TRBV5-6 and TRBJ1-4, with 8 bases matching TRBD1. The trim removed 4 bases at V and 8 bases at J, leaving 1 base unmatched. Germline CDR1 is SGHDT and CDR2 is YYEEEE. The CDR3 has 12 residues. The CDR3 sequence: CASSRTGEKLFF. In DNA, the CDR3 is TGTGCCAGCAGCCGGACAGGGGAAAAACTGTTTTTT.

Concerning this clone itself: The junction differs from germline at one of its ends, possibly a read error. The rearrangement links TRBV7-7 to TRBJ2-5, with 12 bases that match TRBD2. The CDR3 covers 17 residues. Germline CDR1 reads SSHAT; CDR2 reads FNYEAQ (reference sequence). DNA of the CDR3: TGTGCTAGCAGCTTAGGAGGACTAGCGGGGACGCGGGAGACCCAGTACTTC. This translates into CASSLGGLAGTRETQYF.

Concerning this clone: This same CDR3 is encoded by further DNA sequences in the sample. This chain connects TRBV18 to TRBJ2-5, with D hard to call. The CDR3 is made up of 14 amino acids. Deletions cut 0 bases from V and 0 bases from J, with 5 bases between. Germline V gene sequence: CDR1 KGHSH, CDR2 LQKENI. The chain's CDR3 is CASSPPLHQETQYF. The CDR3 DNA follows: TGTGCCAGCTCACCACCGCTACACCAAGAGACCCAGTACTTC.

Turning to this clone: Other DNA sequences in this sample translate to the same CDR3. The chain links TRBV20-1 to TRBJ2-5; TRBD2 is a possible D gene (5 bases). Germline V gene sequence: CDR1 DFQATT, CDR2 SNEGSKA (reference sequence). CDR3 length: 11 amino acids. The V gene lost 6 bases and the J gene lost 5 bases, with 10 bases spanning the gap. CDR3: CSARRVETQYF. The DNA of the CDR3 is TGCAGTGCCCGGCGGGTGGAGACCCAGTACTTC.

This chain connects TRBV7-9 to TRBJ2-1, with TRBD2 matching over 14 bases. CDR1 and CDR2 from the germline V gene are SEHNR and FQNEAQ (reference sequence). There are 18 residues in the CDR3. Trimming at V came to 0 bases and at J to 2 bases, leaving 3 bases not matched to a gene. The CDR3 sequence is CASSLAGLAGGPYNEQFF. As DNA, the CDR3 is TGTGCCAGCAGCTTAGCTGGACTAGCGGGGGGCCCCTACAATGAGCAGTTCTTC. Full variable domain (remainder filled in from reference TRBV7-9 and TRBJ2-1): DTGVSQNPRHKITKRGQNVTFRCDPISEHNRLYWYRQTLGQGPEFLTYFQNEAQLEKSRLLSDRFSAERPKGSFSTLEIQRTEQGDSAMYLCASSLAGLAGGPYNEQFFGPGTRLTVL.

The chain recombines TRBV28 with TRBJ1-2; 8 nucleotides match TRBD1. Germline loops: CDR1 MDHEN, CDR2 SYDVKM. J was trimmed by 2 bases and V by 6 bases; bases with no gene match: 8. The CDR3 runs 15 residues. Written as DNA, the CDR3 is TGTGCCAGCAGGGAGACAGGGGTTAACAACTATGGCTACACCTTC. This translates into CASRETGVNNYGYTF.